What follows are 25 T cell receptor beta chains derived from one specimen sequenced in a study of graft-versus-host responses after intestinal transplantation. The assay was immunoSEQ multiplex PCR, and TCRdb's table has in-frame clones only and misses some. The profile shows 90,000 to 95,000 clones, about 91% of them singletons. For these receptors, no antigen is known. This sample comprised unstimulated CD8+ T cells sorted from spleen or lymph node cells, obtained before intestinal transplant. The source of these receptors is a human donor who received an intestinal transplant.

The V and J genes are TRBV7-2 and TRBJ2-7; D remains unclear. Germline V gene sequence: CDR1 SGHTA, CDR2 FQGNSA. V gave up 5 bases and J gave up 1 base, with 12 bases separating them. There are 14 residues in the CDR3. Here the CDR3 reads CASSTRLESYEQYF. Here the CDR3 DNA reads TGTGCCAGCAGCACCCGACTGGAGTCCTACGAGCAGTACTTC.

The CDR3 sequence: CASSLRQYTEAFF. The CDR3 coding sequence is TGTGCCAGCAGTTTAAGACAGTACACTGAAGCTTTCTTT. This sequence joins TRBV6-5 and TRBJ1-1; TRBD1 might be the D (5 bases). CDR1 and CDR2 from the germline V gene are MNHEY and SVGAGI. The CDR3 is made up of 13 amino acids. With 4 bases removed from V and 3 bases from J, the gap between germline ends came to 9 bases.

The V and J genes are TRBV7-8 and TRBJ2-1; 7 bases fit TRBD1. Germline CDR1 and CDR2: SGHVS and FQNEAQ. V was clipped by 1 base and J by 4 bases; unmatched bases: 7. The CDR3 runs to 16 residues. In DNA, the CDR3 is TGTGCCAGCAGCTTAGTTACAGGGGCGAGGTACAATGAGCAGTTCTTC. It translates to CASSLVTGARYNEQFF.

The chain couples TRBV5-6 to TRBJ1-1; no clear D gene. The CDR3 has 13 residues. The V gene lost 1 base and the J gene lost 1 base, with 5 bases spanning the gap. In germline, CDR1 is SGHDT, CDR2 YYEEEE. CDR3 loop: CASSLNKNTEAFF. Here the CDR3 DNA reads TGTGCCAGCAGCTTGAACAAGAACACTGAAGCTTTCTTT.

V gene TRBV27 combines with J gene TRBJ2-6; D gene unclear. Germline V gives CDR1 MNHEY, CDR2 SMNVEV (reference sequence). The CDR3 spans 15 residues. The V end lost 2 bases, the J end lost 2 bases, and 7 bases lay between the germline ends. The CDR3, as DNA: TGTGCCAGCAGTTTAGGGCCAGCTGGGGCCAACGTCCTGACTTTC. Translating it yields CASSLGPAGANVLTF.

The chain recombines TRBV10-3 with TRBJ2-7, with D perhaps matching TRBD1 (6 bases). CDR3 length equals 13 residues. Germline CDR1 is ENHRY and CDR2 is SYGVKD. V was pared by 3 bases and J by 7 bases, with 13 bases between. The DNA of the CDR3 is TGTGCCATCAGTGACACAGGGAATGGGGAGCAGTACTTC. It is translated as CAISDTGNGEQYF.

The rearrangement links TRBV27 to TRBJ1-2, with D possibly matching TRBD1 (5 bases). Germline V CDR1 and CDR2: MNHEY, SMNVEV (reference sequence). This CDR3 contains 14 residues. Trimming took off 1 base at V and 7 bases at J, with 13 bases between the two ends. The CDR3 bases are TGTGCCAGCAGTTTATATCCAGGGCGAGGTGGCTACACCTTC. This sequence encodes CASSLYPGRGGYTF.

The rearrangement joins TRBV6-6 to TRBJ2-2, with TRBD1 matching over 7 bases. Germline CDR1 is MNHNY and CDR2 is SVGAGI (reference sequence). V was pared by 7 bases and J by 4 bases, with 6 bases of the junction left unmatched. This CDR3 has 14 amino acids. The CDR3 DNA follows: TGTGCCAGCACCCCACAGGGGATCACCGGGGAGCTGTTTTTT. Its protein is CASTPQGITGELFF.

The genes are TRBV5-1 and TRBJ2-5, with a possible D match to TRBD2 (6 bases). CDR3 length equals 14 residues. Per the germline V gene, CDR1 is SGHRS and CDR2 is YFSETQ. V gave up 0 bases and J gave up 5 bases, with 11 bases separating them. CDR3 in amino acids: CASSLDSAGETQYF. The DNA for the CDR3 is TGCGCCAGCAGCTTGGATTCGGCGGGGGAGACCCAGTACTTC.

This clone was found once. This rearrangement joins TRBV11-2 to TRBJ2-1; tentative D call: TRBD2 (5 bases). This CDR3 comprises 16 residues. Looked up from germline, CDR1 is SGHAT and CDR2 is FQNNGV. Trimming took 2 bases from V and 4 from J, leaving 15 bases between them. In DNA, the CDR3 is TGTGCCAGCAGCTTAATGCGGGCGGGTGTTTACAATGAGCAGTTCTTC. Residues: CASSLMRAGVYNEQFF.

The sample holds a few counts of this clone. V is TRBV25-1 and J is TRBJ1-1; the match to TRBD1 covers 8 bases. Germline CDR1 MGHDK, CDR2 SYGVNS. With V trimmed by 3 bases and J by 0 bases, 3 bases remained unmatched. This CDR3 is built from 15 residues. The CDR3 here is CASSDPQGVNTEAFF. The CDR3 nucleotides read TGTGCCAGCAGTGACCCACAGGGGGTGAACACTGAAGCTTTCTTT.

The chain has TRBV6-1 and TRBJ2-5; D perhaps matches TRBD1 (6 bases). The CDR3 extends over 14 amino acids. Germline CDR1 is MNHNS and CDR2 is SASEGT. Deletions cut 6 bases from V and 3 bases from J, with 14 bases between. DNA of the CDR3: TGTGCCAGCAGGAGTTCTCCAGGGGAAGAGACCCAGTACTTC. Translated, it gives CASRSSPGEETQYF.

This clone was observed once. The CDR3 DNA reads TGTGCCAGCAGTCCCGACAGGGGAGACGAAAAACTGTTTTTT. Translation: CASSPDRGDEKLFF. V and J are TRBV6-5 and TRBJ1-4, with 8 bases fitting TRBD1. The V and J ends lost 5 bases and 8 bases, in that order; junction bases with no gene match: 7. The CDR3 extends over 14 amino acids. Germline assignment: CDR1 MNHEY and CDR2 SVGAGI.

The chain has TRBV27 and TRBJ2-3, with D perhaps matching TRBD2 (6 bases). V lost 6 bases to trimming and J lost 1 base, with 11 bases between them. This CDR3 region has 14 residues. Germline CDR1 and CDR2: MNHEY and SMNVEV (reference sequence). CDR3 sequence reads: CASSLALGTDTQYF. DNA for the CDR3: TGTGCCAGCAGCCTAGCGTTGGGCACAGATACGCAGTATTTT.

The chain is built from TRBV5-4 and TRBJ2-7, with TRBD2 identical over 8 bases. The CDR3 loop spans 15 amino acids. In germline, CDR1 is SGHNT, CDR2 YYREEE (reference sequence). V was clipped by 4 bases and J by 2 bases; unmatched bases: 8. The CDR3 spells CASSGREGTPYEQYF. In DNA, the CDR3 is TGTGCCAGCAGCGGCCGGGAGGGGACGCCCTACGAGCAGTACTTC.

The chain couples TRBV6-6 to TRBJ2-5; 10 bases are shared with TRBD2. Germline V gene sequence: CDR1 MNHNY, CDR2 SVGAGI (reference sequence). The CDR3 covers 15 residues. With V trimmed by 6 bases and J by 4 bases, 8 bases remained unmatched. CDR3 sequence reads: CASSPLPSGRETQYF. The CDR3, as DNA: TGTGCCAGCAGCCCCCTCCCTAGCGGGAGAGAGACCCAGTACTTC.

The V gene is TRBV6-5, the J gene TRBJ2-3, with 7 positions matching TRBD2. This CDR3 spans 15 amino acids. The V segment lost 2 bases and the J segment 3 bases; nucleotides outside the gene matches: 5. Germline V gene sequence: CDR1 MNHEY, CDR2 SVGAGI. CDR3 loop: CASSYGSGGTDTQYF. Written as DNA, the CDR3 is TGTGCCAGCAGTTACGGGTCCGGGGGGACAGATACGCAGTATTTT.

This clone has only one observation. V gene TRBV5-4 combines with J gene TRBJ2-1, with 10 bases aligning to TRBD2. The CDR3 length is 14 residues. V trimming: 3 bases; J trimming: 3 bases; junction bases outside the gene matches: 0. Germline V gene lookup returns CDR1 SGHNT and CDR2 YYREEE (reference sequence). The CDR3: CASSSSGGYNEQFF. The CDR3 DNA follows: TGTGCCAGCAGCTCTAGCGGGGGCTACAATGAGCAGTTCTTC.

The V call is TRBV19, the J call TRBJ1-3; D unclear. CDR3 size: 15 residues. The germline V and J ends were trimmed by 5 bases and 0 bases, with 11 bases remaining between them. CDR1 and CDR2 from the germline V gene are LNHDA and SQIVND (reference sequence). CDR3 in amino acids: CASSRENHSGNTIYF. The CDR3 DNA follows: TGTGCCAGTAGTCGGGAGAACCACTCTGGAAACACCATATATTTT. Filled out from reference TRBV19 and TRBJ1-3, the complete variable domain reads DGGITQSPKYLFRKEGQNVTLSCEQNLNHDAMYWYRQDPGQGLRLIYYSQIVNDFQKGDIAEGYSVSREKKESFPLTVTSAQKNPTAFYLCASSRENHSGNTIYFGEGSWLTVV.

The V call is TRBV12-5, the J call TRBJ1-1, with no clear D. The CDR3 has 14 amino acids. V shed 5 bases and J shed 3 bases, with 13 bases lying between them. CDR1 and CDR2 from the germline V gene are LGHNT and FRNRAP. CDR3 sequence reads: CASGPGLLDTEAFF. As DNA, the CDR3 is TGTGCTAGTGGTCCCGGTCTGCTTGACACTGAAGCTTTCTTT.

J is TRBJ1-1 and V is TRBV29-1; 8 bases are a match to TRBD1. Trimming cost V 2 bases and J 6 bases; bases outside gene matches: 8. CDR1 SQVTM and CDR2 ANQGSEA come from the germline V gene. The CDR3 contains 14 residues. The CDR3 protein is CSVETPDRVSEAFF. In DNA, the CDR3 is TGCAGCGTTGAAACCCCGGACAGGGTTTCTGAAGCTTTCTTT.

This rearrangement joins TRBV6-5 to TRBJ2-7; possible D gene TRBD2, 5 bases. V was clipped by 7 bases and J by 1 base, with 8 bases between them. This CDR3 spans 12 amino acids. Germline CDR1 reads MNHEY; CDR2 reads SVGAGI. The CDR3 nucleotides are TGTGCCAGCAAGGGAGATTCCTACGAGCAGTACTTC. Its translation: CASKGDSYEQYF.

This chain uses TRBV7-6 with TRBJ2-7; TRBD1 aligns across 8 bases. The ends lost 5 bases at V and 0 bases at J; junction bases unmatched: 3. Germline V gives CDR1 SGHVS, CDR2 FNYEAQ. This CDR3 comprises 14 residues. CDR3 coding DNA: TGTGCCAGCAGCCAGGGGGCAGGCTCCTACGAGCAGTACTTC. Translating it yields CASSQGAGSYEQYF. Drawing the rest from reference TRBV7-6 and TRBJ2-7, the complete variable domain is GAGVSQSPRYKVTKRGQDVALRCDPISGHVSLYWYRQALGQGPEFLTYFNYEAQQDKSGLPNDRFSAERPEGSISTLTIQRTEQRDSAMYRCASSQGAGSYEQYFGPGTRLTVT.

This clone has just one count. The chain couples TRBV6-5 to TRBJ2-5, with 9 bases identical to TRBD1. Germline V gene sequence: CDR1 MNHEY, CDR2 SVGAGI. This CDR3 is 15 amino acids long. V was clipped by 5 bases and J by 2 bases; unmatched bases: 6. The CDR3 is CASSNLGQGQETQYF. DNA of the CDR3: TGTGCCAGCAGTAACCTGGGACAGGGACAAGAGACCCAGTACTTC.

The sample holds one count of this clone. This chain connects TRBV27 to TRBJ2-2; tentative D call: TRBD2 (6 bases). Germline V gene sequence: CDR1 MNHEY, CDR2 SMNVEV (reference sequence). V gave up 4 bases and J gave up 2 bases, with 11 bases separating them. CDR3 length: 15 residues. CDR3 sequence reads: CASSWDSPNTGELFF. CDR3 nucleotides: TGTGCCAGCAGTTGGGACTCCCCCAACACCGGGGAGCTGTTTTTT.